This TCR beta chain stems from a study of regulatory T cells in long-lasting Graves disease. The CDR3 is 16 residues long. Germline V gene data show CDR1 as DFQATT and CDR2 as SNEGSKA (reference sequence). Trimming pared 0 bases from V and 1 base from J, leaving 15 bases between. Time point in this sample: newly diagnosed GD, antithyroid drugs for less than 3 months. Extracted RNA from PBMCs served as the source of the TCR library. Construction of the TCR beta libraries employed iRepertoire HTBI primers in conjunction with Arm-PCR of CDR3 regions. TCRdb itself ran the multiplex PCR reads through MiXCR, one entry per CDR3 protein. This sample carries 240,000 or so distinct CDR3 sequences, roughly a fifth of them seen once, and the ten largest clones take approximately 14%.

This chain connects TRBV20-1 to TRBJ2-5; D may match TRBD1 or TRBD2 (5 bases each). This material consisted of peripheral blood mononuclear cells (PBMCs), taken at new diagnosis, from a patient treated with antithyroid drugs. The source is a female donor with Graves disease. The CDR3 spells CSARDRRSGPQETQYF. The DNA of the CDR3 is TGCAGTGCTAGAGATCGGCGCTCGGGACCCCAAGAGACCCAGTACTTC.